This T cell receptor beta chain was captured by sequencing in a study of T-cell memory formation after mild COVID-19. At the level of the study: TCR clusters were largely donor specific. Study outcomes and limitations: Second-wave clones with a day 37 peak had unconfirmed SARS-CoV-2 specificity.

TCRdb called the 5' RACE reads again in MiXCR, with one record for every CDR3 protein. This sample has roughly 480,000 distinct CDR3 sequences, with more than 20% found just once. Details on this clonotype: The target antigen is unknown.

V lost 7 bases, J lost 2 bases, and 5 bases stayed unmatched. This CDR3 spans 13 amino acids. CDR1 and CDR2 from the germline V gene are MNHEY and SVGEGT. The gene calls are TRBV6-2 or TRBV6-3 and TRBJ2-7; 7 bases line up with TRBD2. The specimen sequenced was PBMCs or a T cell subset sorted from them (not recorded which). The receptor comes from an adult woman who had mild COVID-19 (a few samples of this study predate the infection). Cell type and time point are not known. Here the CDR3 reads CASKTSATYEQYF. The CDR3 nucleotides are TGTGCCAGCAAAACTAGCGCTACCTACGAGCAGTACTTC.